The T cell receptor beta chain under discussion was sequenced for a study of blood T cells in healthy people across ages. Many counts were recorded for this clonotype. Each donor's blood draw was 8.5 to 10 milliliters of peripheral blood. Then a second PCR, running about 6 to 11 cycles, was carried out with a sample-barcoded 5' primer and a J-beta primer mix. Every molecule of cDNA carried a tag from a template-switch adaptor with 12 random nucleotides. MiXCR was run by TCRdb on the 5' RACE reads, yielding one entry per CDR3 protein. The sample has about 680,000 distinct CDR3 sequences; more than 40% are singletons. Trimming took 6 bases from V and 8 from J; bases not matched to a gene: 5. The CDR3 extends over 12 amino acids. The germline V gene has CDR1 SQVTM and CDR2 ANQGSEA.

This receptor was identified in a woman aged 60 to 75 in good health. The specimen sequenced was blood. The chain carries TRBV29-1 and TRBJ2-4; 9 bases fit TRBD1. In nucleotides, the CDR3 is TGCAGCGTCGGGACAGGGAAAGACATTCAGTACTTC. Protein: CSVGTGKDIQYF.